Listed below are T cell receptor beta chains from one sample, sequenced in a study of blood T cells in healthy people across ages. MiXCR was run by TCRdb on the 5' RACE reads, yielding one entry per CDR3 protein. The table includes 750,000 to 950,000 distinct CDR3 sequences, under 30% detected once. The data were also submitted as part of a second study, on T cells of mothers and their children.

The sequenced sample was blood. Every receptor here comes from a boy aged 5 to 17 in good health. CDR3s include the opening cysteine and the closing phenylalanine or tryptophan. D genes are given only for firm matches. Rows may omit the clone size; those that give it use once, few, many or a size class.

DNA: TGCAGCGTTTCCGACAGGGGTAATGGCTACACCTTC; CDR3: CSVSDRGNGYTF; size: -; V: TRBV29-1; D: TRBD1; J: TRBJ1-2
DNA: TGTGCCAGCAGTGGGACGGATAGCTCTGGAAACACCATATATTTT; CDR3: CASSGTDSSGNTIYF; size: -; V: TRBV12-3/TRBV12-4; D: -; J: TRBJ1-3
DNA: TGTGCCAGCAGCCAAGATGGTAGCGGGGGCCAAGAGACCCAGTACTTC; CDR3: CASSQDGSGGQETQYF; size: few; V: TRBV4-2; D: TRBD2; J: TRBJ2-5
DNA: TGCAGTGCTAGAACTAGCGGGGGGGCCGCTGAGCAGTTCTTC; CDR3: CSARTSGGAAEQFF; size: few; V: TRBV20-1; D: TRBD2; J: TRBJ2-1
DNA: TGTGCCAGCAGCCAAGATCCGGGGGATACGCAGTATTTT; CDR3: CASSQDPGDTQYF; size: few; V: TRBV4-2; D: -; J: TRBJ2-3
DNA: TGCAGTGCTTACAGGGGTCAGGAAAAACTGTTTTTT; CDR3: CSAYRGQEKLFF; size: few; V: TRBV20-1; D: TRBD1; J: TRBJ1-4
DNA: TGTGCCAGCAAGGGGCTAGCGGAGGCAGATACGCAGTATTTT; CDR3: CASKGLAEADTQYF; size: few; V: TRBV3-1; D: TRBD2; J: TRBJ2-3
DNA: TGCGCCACTACTTCTGAGGGGCAGCCCCAGCATTTT; CDR3: CATTSEGQPQHF; size: -; V: TRBV2; D: -; J: TRBJ1-5
DNA: TGTGCCAGCAGTCCCCCTTTATCCGGGGAGCTGTTTTTT; CDR3: CASSPPLSGELFF; size: few; V: TRBV3-1; D: -; J: TRBJ2-2
DNA: TGCAGCGTTGGACAGACCTACGAGCAGTACTTC; CDR3: CSVGQTYEQYF; size: few; V: TRBV29-1; D: -; J: TRBJ2-7
DNA: TGCGCCAGCATAGTGGGGCGGGGGAACCCCTCCACCAATGAGCAGTTCTTC; CDR3: CASIVGRGNPSTNEQFF; size: -; V: TRBV5-1; D: TRBD2; J: TRBJ2-1
DNA: TGTGCCAGCTCACGAGATCCGGGACTGGATATCCGTAACTCCTACAATGAGCAGTTCTTC; CDR3: CASSRDPGLDIRNSYNEQFF; size: -; V: TRBV18; D: -; J: TRBJ2-1
DNA: TGTGCCAGCAGCCAAGTTGGGGGACTAGCCGCGGAGACCCAGTACTTC; CDR3: CASSQVGGLAAETQYF; size: few; V: TRBV3-1; D: TRBD2; J: TRBJ2-5
DNA: TGTGCCAGCAGCCAAGGACGAGGAGGTCAGCCCCAGCATTTT; CDR3: CASSQGRGGQPQHF; size: few; V: TRBV3-1; D: -; J: TRBJ1-5
DNA: TGTGCCAGCTCACCACCGTCGGTGCGAAAAGAGACCCAGTACTTC; CDR3: CASSPPSVRKETQYF; size: few; V: TRBV18; D: -; J: TRBJ2-5
DNA: TGTGCCAGCAGTCCCCTGAAGGACTCCTACGAGCAGTACTTC; CDR3: CASSPLKDSYEQYF; size: -; V: TRBV28; D: -; J: TRBJ2-7
DNA: TGCAGCGCCAGATTTACGCAAGAGACCCAGTACTTC; CDR3: CSARFTQETQYF; size: many; V: TRBV29-1; D: -; J: TRBJ2-5
DNA: TGCGCCAGCAGCGTTTACAGGCTCGAAGAGACCCAGTACTTC; CDR3: CASSVYRLEETQYF; size: -; V: TRBV5-1; D: -; J: TRBJ2-5
DNA: TGTGCCACCAGCGCTCGGGCTAGGGAGACCCAGTACTTC; CDR3: CATSARARETQYF; size: few; V: TRBV15; D: -; J: TRBJ2-5
DNA: TGCAGTGCTAGAGATATGCCAGGCCGCTACACCTTC; CDR3: CSARDMPGRYTF; size: few; V: TRBV20-1; D: -; J: TRBJ1-2
DNA: TGTGCCAGCAGCCTAGGGACAGGGCCTCGGGGTGAGCAGTTCTTC; CDR3: CASSLGTGPRGEQFF; size: few; V: TRBV27; D: TRBD1; J: TRBJ2-1
DNA: TGTGCCATCAGTGAGTGGGACACAGGCTACGAGCAGTACTTC; CDR3: CAISEWDTGYEQYF; size: -; V: TRBV10-3; D: -; J: TRBJ2-7
DNA: TGCAGTGCTAGAGCGATGGGTTATGAGCAGTTCTTC; CDR3: CSARAMGYEQFF; size: few; V: TRBV20-1; D: -; J: TRBJ2-1
DNA: TGCAGCGTTGCGGCTAGCGGGGGGAGAGAGACCCAGTACTTC; CDR3: CSVAASGGRETQYF; size: -; V: TRBV29-1; D: TRBD2; J: TRBJ2-5
DNA: TGTGCCAGCAGCTTAGGCCCCACCAAGGCGTCTTACGAGCAGTACTTC; CDR3: CASSLGPTKASYEQYF; size: -; V: TRBV11-2; D: -; J: TRBJ2-7
DNA: TGCAGTGCTAGAGATCGGGCAGGGGAGAATTCACCCCTCCACTTT; CDR3: CSARDRAGENSPLHF; size: few; V: TRBV20-1; D: -; J: TRBJ1-6
DNA: TGTGCCAGCAGCCCCGGCCAGATTGAAGCTTTCTTT; CDR3: CASSPGQIEAFF; size: few; V: TRBV12-3/TRBV12-4; D: -; J: TRBJ1-1
DNA: TGTGCCAGCACCTTGAGGGTTGACGGGACCCAGTACTTC; CDR3: CASTLRVDGTQYF; size: many; V: TRBV12-3/TRBV12-4; D: -; J: TRBJ2-5
DNA: TGTGCCAGCAGTTTAGGGGGTCGGGGAAACATTCAGTACTTC; CDR3: CASSLGGRGNIQYF; size: few; V: TRBV28; D: -; J: TRBJ2-4
DNA: TGTGCCAGCAGCGTAGCGGAGGGATTAGAGACCCAGTACTTC; CDR3: CASSVAEGLETQYF; size: -; V: TRBV9; D: -; J: TRBJ2-5
DNA: TGTGCCAGTGCCGGACAGGCTGGAAACACCATATATTTT; CDR3: CASAGQAGNTIYF; size: -; V: TRBV28; D: TRBD1; J: TRBJ1-3
DNA: TGTGCCAGCAGCTTAGCCGCCCAGCTGGAGACCCAGTACTTC; CDR3: CASSLAAQLETQYF; size: few; V: TRBV7-9; D: -; J: TRBJ2-5
DNA: TGTGCCAGCAGCCAATTAAGGAAGTTC; CDR3: CASSQLRKF; size: many; V: TRBV12-3/TRBV12-4; D: -; J: TRBJ2-5
DNA: TGTGCCAGCAGTTTACCGGGACAGAGAGTCTATGAGCAGTACTTC; CDR3: CASSLPGQRVYEQYF; size: -; V: TRBV28; D: TRBD1; J: TRBJ2-7
DNA: TGTGCGTGGAGGGCCTCTGGAAACACCATATATTTT; CDR3: CAWRASGNTIYF; size: -; V: TRBV15; D: -; J: TRBJ1-3
DNA: TGTGCCAGCAGTGGGGGAGGCCCGAAAGCTTTCTTT; CDR3: CASSGGGPKAFF; size: -; V: TRBV25-1; D: -; J: TRBJ1-1
DNA: TGTGCCAGCAGCCCCGGGACTAGCGGGAATCACCCGTTCTTC; CDR3: CASSPGTSGNHPFF; size: -; V: TRBV7-2; D: TRBD2; J: TRBJ2-5
DNA: TGTGCCAGCAGCCAAGCAGCGGTTCCAAACTATGGCTACACCTTC; CDR3: CASSQAAVPNYGYTF; size: few; V: TRBV4-2; D: -; J: TRBJ1-2
DNA: TGCAGTGCCGACAGGGGGTCTTCTGAAGCTTTCTTT; CDR3: CSADRGSSEAFF; size: few; V: TRBV20-1; D: TRBD1; J: TRBJ1-1
DNA: TGCAGTGCCATTCAACCGGGACAGCCCTACGAGCAGTACTTC; CDR3: CSAIQPGQPYEQYF; size: -; V: TRBV20-1; D: TRBD1; J: TRBJ2-7
DNA: TGCAGCGTTGTCAATAATGAGCAGTTCTTC; CDR3: CSVVNNEQFF; size: -; V: TRBV29-1; D: -; J: TRBJ2-1
DNA: TGTGCCAGCCGCCCAGCGGGGGTTTGGACCGGGGAGCTGTTTTTT; CDR3: CASRPAGVWTGELFF; size: -; V: TRBV6-1; D: TRBD2; J: TRBJ2-2
DNA: TGTGCCAGCAGTTCCTTTGGAGCCGGGGAGCTGTTTTTT; CDR3: CASSSFGAGELFF; size: few; V: TRBV6-5; D: -; J: TRBJ2-2